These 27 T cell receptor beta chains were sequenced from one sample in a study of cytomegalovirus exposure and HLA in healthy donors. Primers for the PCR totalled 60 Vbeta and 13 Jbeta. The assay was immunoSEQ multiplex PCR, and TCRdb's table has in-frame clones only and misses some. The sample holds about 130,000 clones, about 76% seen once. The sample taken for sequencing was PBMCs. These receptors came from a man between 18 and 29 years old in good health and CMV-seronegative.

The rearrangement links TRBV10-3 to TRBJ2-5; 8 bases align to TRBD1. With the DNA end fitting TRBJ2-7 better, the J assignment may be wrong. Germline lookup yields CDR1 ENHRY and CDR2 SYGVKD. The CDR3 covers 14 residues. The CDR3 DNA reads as TGTGCCATCAGCTCCGGGACAGGAGCCTACGAGCAGTACTTC. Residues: CAISSGTGAYEQYF.

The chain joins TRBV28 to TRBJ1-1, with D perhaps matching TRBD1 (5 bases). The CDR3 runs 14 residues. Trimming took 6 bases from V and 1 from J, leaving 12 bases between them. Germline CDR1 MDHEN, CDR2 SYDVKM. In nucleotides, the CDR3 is TGTGCCAGCAGGATCGGGGGAGCGAACACTGAAGCTTTCTTT. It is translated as CASRIGGANTEAFF.

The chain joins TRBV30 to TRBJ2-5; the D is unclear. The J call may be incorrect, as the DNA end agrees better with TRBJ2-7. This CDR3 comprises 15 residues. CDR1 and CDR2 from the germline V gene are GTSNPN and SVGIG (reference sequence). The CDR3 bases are TGTGCCTGGAGTGTACTTTCTAGTCGGCGCTACGAGCAGTACTTC. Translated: CAWSVLSSRRYEQYF.

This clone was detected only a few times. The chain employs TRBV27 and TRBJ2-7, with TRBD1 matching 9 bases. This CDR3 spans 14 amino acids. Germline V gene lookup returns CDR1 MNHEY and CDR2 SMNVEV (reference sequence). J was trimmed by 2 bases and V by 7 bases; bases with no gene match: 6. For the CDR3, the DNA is TGTGCCAGCACTTATGGGACAGGGCCCTACGAGCAGTACTTC. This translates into CASTYGTGPYEQYF.

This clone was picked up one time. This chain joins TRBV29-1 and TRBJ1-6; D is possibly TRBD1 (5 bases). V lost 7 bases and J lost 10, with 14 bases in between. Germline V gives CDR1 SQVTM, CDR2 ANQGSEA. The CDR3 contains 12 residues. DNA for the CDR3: TGCAGCGCAGGGTACTCTGGATCACCCCTCCACTTT. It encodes CSAGYSGSPLHF.

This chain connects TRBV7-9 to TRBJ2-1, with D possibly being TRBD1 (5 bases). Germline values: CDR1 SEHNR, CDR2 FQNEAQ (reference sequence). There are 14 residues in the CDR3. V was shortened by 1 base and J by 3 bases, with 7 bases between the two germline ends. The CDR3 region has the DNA TGTGCCAGCAGCTTAGAAGACAGCTACAATGAGCAGTTCTTC. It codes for CASSLEDSYNEQFF.

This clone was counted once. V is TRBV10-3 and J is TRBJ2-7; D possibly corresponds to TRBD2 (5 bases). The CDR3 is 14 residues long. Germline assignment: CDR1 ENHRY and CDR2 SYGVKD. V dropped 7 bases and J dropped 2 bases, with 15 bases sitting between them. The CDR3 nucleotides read TGTGCCATCACGCCCGCGGGCCCAACCTACGAGCAGTACTTC. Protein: CAITPAGPTYEQYF.

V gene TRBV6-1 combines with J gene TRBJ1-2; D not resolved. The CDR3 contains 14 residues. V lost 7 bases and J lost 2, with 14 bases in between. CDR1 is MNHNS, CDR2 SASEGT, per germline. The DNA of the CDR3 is TGTGCCAGCAATGTGGCTGCGGCAAACTATGGCTACACCTTC. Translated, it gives CASNVAAANYGYTF.

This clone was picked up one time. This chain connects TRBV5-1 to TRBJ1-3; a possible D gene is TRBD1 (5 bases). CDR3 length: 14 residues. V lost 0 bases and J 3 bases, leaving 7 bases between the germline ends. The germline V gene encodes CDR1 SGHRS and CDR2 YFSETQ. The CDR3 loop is CASSLAGIGNTIYF. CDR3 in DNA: TGCGCCAGCAGCTTGGCAGGGATTGGAAACACCATATATTTT.

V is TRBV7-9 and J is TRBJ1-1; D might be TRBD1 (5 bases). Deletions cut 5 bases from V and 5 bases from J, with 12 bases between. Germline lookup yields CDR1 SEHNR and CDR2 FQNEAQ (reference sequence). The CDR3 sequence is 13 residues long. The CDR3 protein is CASSPGGWTEAFF. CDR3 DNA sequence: TGTGCCAGCAGCCCTGGGGGGTGGACTGAAGCTTTCTTT.

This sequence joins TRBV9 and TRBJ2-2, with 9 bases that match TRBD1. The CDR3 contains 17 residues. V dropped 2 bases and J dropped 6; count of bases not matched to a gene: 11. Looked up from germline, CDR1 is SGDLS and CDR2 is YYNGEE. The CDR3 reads CASSVPRDRVWAGELFF. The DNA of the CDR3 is TGTGCCAGCAGCGTCCCTCGGGACAGGGTTTGGGCCGGGGAGCTGTTTTTT.

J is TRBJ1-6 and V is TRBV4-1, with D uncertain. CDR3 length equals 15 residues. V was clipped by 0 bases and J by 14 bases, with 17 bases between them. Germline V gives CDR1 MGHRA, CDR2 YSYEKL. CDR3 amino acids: CASSQDPSALGSLHF. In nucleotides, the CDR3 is TGCGCCAGCAGCCAAGATCCTAGCGCGTTAGGGTCCCTCCACTTT.

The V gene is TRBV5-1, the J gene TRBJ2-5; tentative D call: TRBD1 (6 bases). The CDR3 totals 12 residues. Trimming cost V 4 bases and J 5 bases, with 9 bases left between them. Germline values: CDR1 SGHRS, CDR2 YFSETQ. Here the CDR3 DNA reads TGCGCCAGCAGCAAGAGGGGGGAGACCCAGTACTTC. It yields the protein CASSKRGETQYF.

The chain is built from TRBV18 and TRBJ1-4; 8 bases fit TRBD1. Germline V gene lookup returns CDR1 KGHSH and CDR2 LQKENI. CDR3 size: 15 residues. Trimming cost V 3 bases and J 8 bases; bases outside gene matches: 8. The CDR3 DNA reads TGTGCCAGCTCACCTCCAGGGGGCGCCGGGGAAAAACTGTTTTTT. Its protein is CASSPPGGAGEKLFF.

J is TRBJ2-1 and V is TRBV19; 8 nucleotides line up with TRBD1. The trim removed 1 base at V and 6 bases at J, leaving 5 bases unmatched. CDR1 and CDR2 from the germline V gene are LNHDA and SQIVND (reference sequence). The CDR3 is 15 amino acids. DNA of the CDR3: TGTGCCAGTAGTATAGTGCAGGGGGCAGGCAATGAGCAGTTCTTC. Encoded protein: CASSIVQGAGNEQFF.

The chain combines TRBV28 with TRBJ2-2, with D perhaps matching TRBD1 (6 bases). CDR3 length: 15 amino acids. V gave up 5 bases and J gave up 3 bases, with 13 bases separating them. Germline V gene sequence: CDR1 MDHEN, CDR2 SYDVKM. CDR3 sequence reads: CASSQGFGDTGELFF. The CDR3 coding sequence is TGTGCCAGCAGTCAGGGGTTCGGGGACACCGGGGAGCTGTTTTTT.

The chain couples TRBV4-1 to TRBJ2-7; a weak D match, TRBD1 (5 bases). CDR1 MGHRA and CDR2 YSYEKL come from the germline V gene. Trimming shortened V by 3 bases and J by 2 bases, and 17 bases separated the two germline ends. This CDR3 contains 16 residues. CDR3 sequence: CASSHPTSGSTYEQYF. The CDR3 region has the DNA TGCGCCAGCAGCCACCCTACATCAGGGTCTACCTACGAGCAGTACTTC.

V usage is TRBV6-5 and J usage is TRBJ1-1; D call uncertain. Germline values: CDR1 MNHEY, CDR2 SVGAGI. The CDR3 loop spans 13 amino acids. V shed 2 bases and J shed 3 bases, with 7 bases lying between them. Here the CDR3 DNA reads TGTGCCAGCAGTTACGATAGCGACACTGAAGCTTTCTTT. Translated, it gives CASSYDSDTEAFF.

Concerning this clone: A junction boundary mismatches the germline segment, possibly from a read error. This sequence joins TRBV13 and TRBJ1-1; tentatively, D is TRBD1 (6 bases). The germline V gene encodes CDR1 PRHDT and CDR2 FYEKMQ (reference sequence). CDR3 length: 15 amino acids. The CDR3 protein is CASSLLVGHWLGALF. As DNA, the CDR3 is TGTGCCAGCAGCTTATTGGTGGGGCACTGGCTGGGGGCTCTCTTT.

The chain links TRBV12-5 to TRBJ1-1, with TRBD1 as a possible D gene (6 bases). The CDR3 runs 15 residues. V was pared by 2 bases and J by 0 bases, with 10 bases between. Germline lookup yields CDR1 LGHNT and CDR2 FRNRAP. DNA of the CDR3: TGTGCTAGTGGTTTGATGACAGGAATGAACACTGAAGCTTTCTTT. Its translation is CASGLMTGMNTEAFF.

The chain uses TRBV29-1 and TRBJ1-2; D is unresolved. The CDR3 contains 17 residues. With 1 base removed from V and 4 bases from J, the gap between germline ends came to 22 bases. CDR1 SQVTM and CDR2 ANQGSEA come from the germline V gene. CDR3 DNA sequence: TGCAGCGTTGAAGGCGGGGTCCATGGGTCCGGCCCCTATGGCTACACCTTC. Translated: CSVEGGVHGSGPYGYTF.

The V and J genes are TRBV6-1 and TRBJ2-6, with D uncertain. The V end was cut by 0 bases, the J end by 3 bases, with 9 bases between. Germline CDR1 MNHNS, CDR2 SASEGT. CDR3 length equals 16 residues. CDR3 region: CASSEALGIGANVLTF. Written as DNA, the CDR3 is TGTGCCAGCAGTGAAGCGCTGGGCATTGGGGCCAACGTCCTGACTTTC.

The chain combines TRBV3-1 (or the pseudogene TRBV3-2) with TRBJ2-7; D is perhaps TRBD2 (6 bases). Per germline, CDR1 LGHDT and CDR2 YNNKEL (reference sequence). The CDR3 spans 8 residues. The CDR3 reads CAAGEQYF. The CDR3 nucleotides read TGTGCGGCGGGGGAGCAGTACTTC.

The CDR3 DNA reads TGTGCCAGCAGCGCAGGACTAGCGGGGGGCAGGCAGTATTTT. Protein: CASSAGLAGGRQYF. The chain joins TRBV7-2 to TRBJ2-3, with 14 bases matching TRBD2. This CDR3 contains 14 residues. Germline CDR1 is SGHTA and CDR2 is FQGNSA. J was trimmed by 11 bases and V by 5 bases; bases with no gene match: 6.

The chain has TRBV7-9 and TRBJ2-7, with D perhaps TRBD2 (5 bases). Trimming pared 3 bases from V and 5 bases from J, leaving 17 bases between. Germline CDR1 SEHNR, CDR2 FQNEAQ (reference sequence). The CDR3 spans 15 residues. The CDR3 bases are TGTGCCAGCAGCTTTTTGGAGGCGGGCGGCGACGAGCAGTACTTC. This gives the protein CASSFLEAGGDEQYF.

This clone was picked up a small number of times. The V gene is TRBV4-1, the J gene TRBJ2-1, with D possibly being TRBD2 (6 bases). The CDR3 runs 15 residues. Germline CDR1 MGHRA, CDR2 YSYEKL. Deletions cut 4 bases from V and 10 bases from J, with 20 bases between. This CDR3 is CASSPRTGTSIEQFF. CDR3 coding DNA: TGCGCCAGCAGCCCTAGAACCGGGACTTCCATAGAGCAGTTCTTC.

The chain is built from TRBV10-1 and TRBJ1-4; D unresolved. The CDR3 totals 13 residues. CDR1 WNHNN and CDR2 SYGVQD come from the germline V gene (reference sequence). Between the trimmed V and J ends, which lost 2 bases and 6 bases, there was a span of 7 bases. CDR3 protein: CASSEGGDEKLFF. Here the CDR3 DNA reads TGCGCCAGCAGTGAGGGCGGCGATGAAAAACTGTTTTTT.